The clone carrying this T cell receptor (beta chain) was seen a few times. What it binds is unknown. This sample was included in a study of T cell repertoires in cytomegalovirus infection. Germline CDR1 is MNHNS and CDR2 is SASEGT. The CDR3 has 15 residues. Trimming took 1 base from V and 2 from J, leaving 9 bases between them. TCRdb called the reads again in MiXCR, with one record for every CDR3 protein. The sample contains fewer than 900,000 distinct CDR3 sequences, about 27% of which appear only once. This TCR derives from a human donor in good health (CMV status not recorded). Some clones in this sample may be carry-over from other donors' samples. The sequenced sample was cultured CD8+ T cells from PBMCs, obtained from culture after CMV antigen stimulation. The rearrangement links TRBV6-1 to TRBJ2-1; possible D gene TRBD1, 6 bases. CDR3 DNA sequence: TGTGCCAGCAGTGAAGGGGACATTCCCTACAATGAGCAGTTCTTC. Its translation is CASSEGDIPYNEQFF.